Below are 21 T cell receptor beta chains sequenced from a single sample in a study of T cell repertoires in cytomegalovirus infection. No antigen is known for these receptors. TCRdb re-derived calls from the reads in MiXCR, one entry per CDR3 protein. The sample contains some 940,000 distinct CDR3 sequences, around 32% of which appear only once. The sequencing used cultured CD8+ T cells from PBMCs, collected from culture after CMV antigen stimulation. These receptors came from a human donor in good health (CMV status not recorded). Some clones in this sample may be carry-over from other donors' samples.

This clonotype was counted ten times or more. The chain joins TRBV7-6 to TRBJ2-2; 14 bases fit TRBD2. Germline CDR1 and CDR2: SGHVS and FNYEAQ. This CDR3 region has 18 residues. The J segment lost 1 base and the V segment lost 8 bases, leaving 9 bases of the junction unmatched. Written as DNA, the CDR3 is TGTGCCAGCTCATTGACTAGCGGGGGGGCCATGAACACCGGGGAGCTGTTTTTT. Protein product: CASSLTSGGAMNTGELFF.

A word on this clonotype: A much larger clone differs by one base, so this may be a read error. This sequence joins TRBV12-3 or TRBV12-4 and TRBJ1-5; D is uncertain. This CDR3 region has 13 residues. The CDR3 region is CANSLEGSQPQHF. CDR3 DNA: TGTGCCAACAGTTTAGAGGGAAGTCAGCCCCAGCATTTT.

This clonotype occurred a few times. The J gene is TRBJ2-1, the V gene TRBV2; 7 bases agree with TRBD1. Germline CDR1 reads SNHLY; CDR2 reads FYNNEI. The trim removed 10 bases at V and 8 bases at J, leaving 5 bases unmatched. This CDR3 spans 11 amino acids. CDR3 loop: CATDRADEQFF. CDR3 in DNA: TGTGCCACCGACAGGGCGGATGAGCAGTTCTTC.

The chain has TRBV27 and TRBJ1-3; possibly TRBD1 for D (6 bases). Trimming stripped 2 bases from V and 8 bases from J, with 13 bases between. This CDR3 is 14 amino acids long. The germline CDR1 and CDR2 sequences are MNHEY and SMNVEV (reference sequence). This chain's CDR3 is CASSLAGADHTIYF. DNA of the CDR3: TGTGCCAGCAGTTTAGCAGGGGCGGACCACACCATATATTTT.

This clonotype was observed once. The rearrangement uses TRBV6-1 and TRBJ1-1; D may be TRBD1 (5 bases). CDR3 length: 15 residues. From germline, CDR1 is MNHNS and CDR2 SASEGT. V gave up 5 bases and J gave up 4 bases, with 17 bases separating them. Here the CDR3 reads CASSYPLGVLTEAFF. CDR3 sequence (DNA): TGTGCCAGCAGTTACCCGTTGGGGGTGCTCACTGAAGCTTTCTTT.

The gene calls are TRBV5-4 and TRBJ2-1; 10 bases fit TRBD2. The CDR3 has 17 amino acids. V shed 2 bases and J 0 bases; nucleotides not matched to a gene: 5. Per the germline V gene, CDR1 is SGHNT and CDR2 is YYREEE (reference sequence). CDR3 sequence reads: CASSFKLAGVSYNEQFF. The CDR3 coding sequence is TGTGCCAGCAGCTTTAAGCTAGCGGGGGTCTCCTACAATGAGCAGTTCTTC.

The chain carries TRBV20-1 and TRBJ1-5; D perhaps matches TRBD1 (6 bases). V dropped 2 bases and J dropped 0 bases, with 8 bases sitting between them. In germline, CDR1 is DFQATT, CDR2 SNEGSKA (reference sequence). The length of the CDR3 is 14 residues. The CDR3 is CSARNRDSNQPQHF. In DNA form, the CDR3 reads TGCAGTGCTAGAAACAGGGATAGCAATCAGCCCCAGCATTTT.

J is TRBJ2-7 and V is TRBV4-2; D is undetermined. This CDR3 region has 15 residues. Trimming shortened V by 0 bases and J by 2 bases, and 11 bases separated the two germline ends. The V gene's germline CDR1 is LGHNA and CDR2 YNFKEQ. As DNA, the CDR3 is TGTGCCAGCAGCCAAGAAGGCGCGGTTGCCTACGAGCAGTACTTC. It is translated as CASSQEGAVAYEQYF.

The CDR3 DNA is TGTGCCAGCAGTTTACGGGGACAGGGGATAGATGAGCAGTTCTTC. Its translation is CASSLRGQGIDEQFF. The chain combines TRBV27 with TRBJ2-1; 10 bases are a match to TRBD1. This CDR3 is built from 15 residues. V was clipped by 2 bases and J by 8 bases; unmatched bases: 6. CDR1 is MNHEY, CDR2 SMNVEV, per germline (reference sequence).

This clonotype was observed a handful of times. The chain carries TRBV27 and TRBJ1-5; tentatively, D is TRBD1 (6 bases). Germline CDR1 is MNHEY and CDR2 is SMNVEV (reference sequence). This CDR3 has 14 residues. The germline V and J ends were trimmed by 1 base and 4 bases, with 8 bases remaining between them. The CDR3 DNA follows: TGTGCCAGCAGTTTATTGGGGGCGAATCAGCCCCAGCATTTT. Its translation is CASSLLGANQPQHF.

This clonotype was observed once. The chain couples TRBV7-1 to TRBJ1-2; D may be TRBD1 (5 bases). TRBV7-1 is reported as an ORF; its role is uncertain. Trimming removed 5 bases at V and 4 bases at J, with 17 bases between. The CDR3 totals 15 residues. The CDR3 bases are TGTGCCAGCAGCCGGCCGGGACCTAAAATCTATGGCTACACCTTC. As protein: CASSRPGPKIYGYTF.

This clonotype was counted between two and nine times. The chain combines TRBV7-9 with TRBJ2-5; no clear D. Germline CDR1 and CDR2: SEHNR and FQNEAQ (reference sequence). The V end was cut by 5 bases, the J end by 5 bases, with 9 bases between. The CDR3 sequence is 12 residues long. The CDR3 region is CASSAPGETQYF. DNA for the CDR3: TGTGCCAGCAGCGCCCCCGGTGAGACCCAGTACTTC. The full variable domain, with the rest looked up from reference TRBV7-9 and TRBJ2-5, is DTGVSQNPRHKITKRGQNVTFRCDPISEHNRLYWYRQTLGQGPEFLTYFQNEAQLEKSRLLSDRFSAERPKGSFSTLEIQRTEQGDSAMYLCASSAPGETQYFGPGTRLLVL.

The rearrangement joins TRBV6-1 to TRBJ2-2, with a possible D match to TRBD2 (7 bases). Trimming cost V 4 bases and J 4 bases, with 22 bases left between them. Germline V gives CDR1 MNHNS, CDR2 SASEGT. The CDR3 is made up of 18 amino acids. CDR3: CASSAIGGGRDGTGELFF. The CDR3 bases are TGTGCCAGCAGTGCCATAGGGGGGGGCCGTGATGGCACCGGGGAGCTGTTTTTT.

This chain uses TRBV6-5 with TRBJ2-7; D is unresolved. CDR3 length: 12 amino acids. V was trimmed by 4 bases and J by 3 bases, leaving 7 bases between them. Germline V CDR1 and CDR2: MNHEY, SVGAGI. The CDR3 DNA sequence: TGTGCCAGCAGTTCTATTAACTACGAGCAGTACTTC. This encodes CASSSINYEQYF.

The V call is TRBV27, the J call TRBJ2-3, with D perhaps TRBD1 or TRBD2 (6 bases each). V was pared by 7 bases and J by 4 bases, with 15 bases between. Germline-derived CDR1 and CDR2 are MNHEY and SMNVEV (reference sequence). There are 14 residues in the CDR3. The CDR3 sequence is CASNPRGRPDTQYF. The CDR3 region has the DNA TGTGCCAGCAACCCGAGGGGGAGGCCAGATACGCAGTATTTT.

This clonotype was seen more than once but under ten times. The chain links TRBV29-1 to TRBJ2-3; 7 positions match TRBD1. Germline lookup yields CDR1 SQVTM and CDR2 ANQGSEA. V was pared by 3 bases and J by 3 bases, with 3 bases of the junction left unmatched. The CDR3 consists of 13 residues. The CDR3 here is CSVETGSTDTQYF. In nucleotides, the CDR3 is TGCAGCGTTGAGACAGGGAGTACAGATACGCAGTATTTT.

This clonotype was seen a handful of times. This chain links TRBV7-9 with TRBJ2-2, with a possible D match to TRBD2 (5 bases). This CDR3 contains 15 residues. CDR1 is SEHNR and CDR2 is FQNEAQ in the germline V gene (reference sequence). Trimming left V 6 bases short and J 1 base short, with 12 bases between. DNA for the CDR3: TGTGCCAGCAGTCCAGTACGGGGGAACACCGGGGAGCTGTTTTTT. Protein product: CASSPVRGNTGELFF.

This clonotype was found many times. The CDR3 DNA reads as TGTGCCAGCAGTTTAACTTGGGCGGGACAGGGTTTCTCCGGCTACACCTTC. Protein: CASSLTWAGQGFSGYTF. This sequence joins TRBV7-8 and TRBJ1-2; 9 bases align to TRBD1. Germline V lookup: CDR1 SGHVS, CDR2 FQNEAQ. The ends lost 6 bases at V and 8 bases at J; junction bases unmatched: 19. CDR3 size: 17 residues.

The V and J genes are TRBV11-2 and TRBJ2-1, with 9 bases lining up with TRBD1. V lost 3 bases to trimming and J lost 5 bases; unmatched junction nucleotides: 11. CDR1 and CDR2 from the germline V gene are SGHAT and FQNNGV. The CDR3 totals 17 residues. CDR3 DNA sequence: TGTGCCAGCAGCTTTCCGGGCGGGACAGGGCGCCACAATGAGCAGTTCTTC. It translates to CASSFPGGTGRHNEQFF.

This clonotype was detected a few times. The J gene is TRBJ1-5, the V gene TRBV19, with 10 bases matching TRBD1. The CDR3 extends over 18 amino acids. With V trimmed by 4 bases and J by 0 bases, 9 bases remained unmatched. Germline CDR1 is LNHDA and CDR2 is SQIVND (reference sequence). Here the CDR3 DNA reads TGTGCCAGTAGTAGTAACCGGGACAGGGGCTATAGCAATCAGCCCCAGCATTTT. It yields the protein CASSSNRDRGYSNQPQHF.

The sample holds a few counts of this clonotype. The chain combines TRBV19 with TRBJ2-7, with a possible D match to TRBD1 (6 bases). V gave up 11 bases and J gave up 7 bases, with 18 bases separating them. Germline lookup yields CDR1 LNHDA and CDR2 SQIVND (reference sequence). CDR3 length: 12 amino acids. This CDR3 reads CADSGVKGEQYF. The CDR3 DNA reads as TGTGCCGATTCAGGGGTGAAGGGAGAGCAGTACTTC.